In this sample, the clone carrying this T cell receptor beta chain turned up a few times. V was trimmed by 2 bases and J by 6 bases, leaving 13 bases between them. The CDR3 totals 14 residues. CDR1 is ENHRY, CDR2 SYGVKD, per germline. In TCRdb, the 5' RACE reads were re-called with MiXCR into one record per CDR3 protein. The sample carries about 470,000 distinct CDR3 sequences, more than 20% recorded once. The source of the sample is a study of T-cell memory formation after mild COVID-19. Study at large: Largely, the TCR clusters proved donor specific.

This rearrangement joins TRBV10-3 to TRBJ1-1; D not certain. Sequenced material: PBMCs or a T cell subset sorted from them (not recorded which). The sequence came from an adult woman who had mild COVID-19 (a few samples of this study predate the infection). Cell type and time point are not known. This CDR3 reads CAISEASLTPEAFF. CDR3 in DNA: TGTGCCATCAGTGAGGCTTCATTGACCCCTGAAGCTTTCTTT.